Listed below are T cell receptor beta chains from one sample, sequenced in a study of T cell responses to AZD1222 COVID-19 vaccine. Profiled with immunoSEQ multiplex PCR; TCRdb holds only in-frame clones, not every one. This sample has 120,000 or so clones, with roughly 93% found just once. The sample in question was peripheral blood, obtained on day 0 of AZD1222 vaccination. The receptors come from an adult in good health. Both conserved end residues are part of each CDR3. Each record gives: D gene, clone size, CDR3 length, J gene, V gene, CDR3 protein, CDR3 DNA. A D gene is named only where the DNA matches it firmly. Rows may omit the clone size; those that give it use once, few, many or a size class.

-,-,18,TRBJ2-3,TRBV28,CASSIQSSAKTSTDTQYF,TGTGCCAGCAGTATACAATCTAGCGCGAAGACGAGCACAGATACGCAGTATTTT
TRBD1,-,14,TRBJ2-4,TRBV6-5,CASRRTGVENIQYF,TGTGCCAGCAGACGGACAGGGGTCGAAAACATTCAGTACTTC
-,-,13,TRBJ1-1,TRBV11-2,CASSAQENTEAFF,TGTGCCAGCAGCGCACAGGAGAACACTGAAGCTTTCTTT
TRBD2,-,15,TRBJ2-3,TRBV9,CASSVGLAGTDTQYF,TGTGCCAGCAGCGTAGGACTAGCGGGCACAGATACGCAGTATTTT
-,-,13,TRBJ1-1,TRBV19,CASSATLNTEAFF,TGTGCCAGTAGTGCCACACTGAACACTGAAGCTTTCTTT
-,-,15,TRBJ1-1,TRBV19,CASSILGGRDTEAFF,TGTGCCAGTAGTATCCTGGGGGGGCGAGACACTGAAGCTTTCTTT
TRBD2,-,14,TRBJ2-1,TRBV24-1,CATRGTSGRNEQFF,TGTGCCACCAGAGGGACTAGCGGGAGGAATGAGCAGTTCTTC
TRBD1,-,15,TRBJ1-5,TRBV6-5,CASSRTGKGDQPQHF,TGTGCCAGCAGTAGGACAGGGAAAGGGGATCAGCCCCAGCATTTT
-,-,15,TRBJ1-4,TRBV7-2,CASSLMGNREEKLFF,TGTGCCAGCAGCTTAATGGGTAATCGAGAGGAAAAACTGTTTTTT
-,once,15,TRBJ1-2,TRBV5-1,CASSLAPGANYGYTF,TGCGCCAGCAGCTTGGCGCCAGGGGCAAACTATGGCTACACCTTC
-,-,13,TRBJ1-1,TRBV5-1,CASSPDSVPEAFF,TGCGCCAGCAGCCCCGACAGCGTCCCTGAAGCTTTCTTT
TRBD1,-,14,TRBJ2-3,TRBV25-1,CASSGQGAWDTQYF,TGTGCCAGCAGTGGTCAGGGGGCGTGGGATACGCAGTATTTT
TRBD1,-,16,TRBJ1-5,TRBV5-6,CASSLSPDRGNQPQHF,TGTGCCAGCAGCTTGAGTCCCGACAGGGGCAATCAGCCCCAGCATTTT
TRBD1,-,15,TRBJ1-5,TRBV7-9,CASSFGQGIHQPQHF,TGTGCCAGCAGCTTCGGACAGGGCATCCATCAGCCCCAGCATTTT
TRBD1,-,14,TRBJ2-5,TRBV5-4,CASSPDRGQETQYF,TGTGCCAGCAGCCCGGACAGGGGGCAGGAGACCCAGTACTTC
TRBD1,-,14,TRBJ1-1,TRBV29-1,CSVGAGGRNTEAFF,TGCAGCGTGGGGGCAGGGGGCAGAAACACTGAAGCTTTCTTT
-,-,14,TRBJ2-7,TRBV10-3,CAISRTSNPYEQYF,TGTGCCATCTCGCGGACATCAAACCCCTACGAGCAGTACTTC